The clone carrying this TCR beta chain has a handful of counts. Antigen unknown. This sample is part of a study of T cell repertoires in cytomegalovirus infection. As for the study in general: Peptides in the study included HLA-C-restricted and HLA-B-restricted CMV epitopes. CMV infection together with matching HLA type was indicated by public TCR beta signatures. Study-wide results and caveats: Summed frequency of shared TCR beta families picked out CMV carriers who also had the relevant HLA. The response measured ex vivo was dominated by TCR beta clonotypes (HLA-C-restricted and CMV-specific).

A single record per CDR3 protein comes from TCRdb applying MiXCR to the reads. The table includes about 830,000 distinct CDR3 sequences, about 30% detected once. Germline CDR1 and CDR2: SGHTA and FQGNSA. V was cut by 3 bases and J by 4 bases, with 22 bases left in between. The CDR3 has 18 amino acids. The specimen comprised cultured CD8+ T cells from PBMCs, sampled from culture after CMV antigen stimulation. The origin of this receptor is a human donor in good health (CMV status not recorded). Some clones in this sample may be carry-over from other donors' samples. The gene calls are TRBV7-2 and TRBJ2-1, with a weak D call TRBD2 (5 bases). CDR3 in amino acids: CASSLSSRGRAAYNEQFF. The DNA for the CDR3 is TGTGCCAGCAGCTTGTCTTCTCGGGGTCGTGCGGCGTACAATGAGCAGTTCTTC.